Following are 28 T cell receptor beta chains from one sample sequenced in a study of technical replicates of blood from several donors. Using immunoSEQ multiplex PCR, the repertoire was profiled, and TCRdb retains in-frame clones only, with some absent. This table holds approximately 84,000 clones, 95% to 98% found once. The sequenced material came from T cells isolated from PBMCs. The receptors originated from a human donor in good health.

CDR3 protein: CASSVDRNYGYTF. For the CDR3, the DNA is TGTGCCAGCAGTGTAGACAGGAACTATGGCTACACCTTC. This chain connects TRBV6-6 to TRBJ1-2; a possible D gene is TRBD1 (6 bases). The CDR3 is 13 residues long. Deletions cut 5 bases from V and 2 bases from J, with 9 bases between. Germline CDR1 is MNHNY and CDR2 is SVGAGI (reference sequence).

The CDR3 nucleotides read TGCGCCAGCAGCTTGGCCTCAGGAGGGGATACGCAGTATTTT. Its translation is CASSLASGGDTQYF. The chain uses TRBV5-1 and TRBJ2-3, with TRBD2 as a possible D gene (6 bases). CDR1 SGHRS and CDR2 YFSETQ come from the germline V gene. The CDR3 covers 14 residues. V dropped 0 bases and J dropped 6 bases, with 11 bases sitting between them.

The genes are TRBV19 and TRBJ1-4; D is undetermined. The V and J ends lost 3 bases and 3 bases respectively, with 8 bases between them. The germline V gene has CDR1 LNHDA and CDR2 SQIVND (reference sequence). The CDR3 extends over 14 amino acids. CDR3 in amino acids: CASSIGDSNEKLFF. CDR3 in DNA: TGTGCCAGTAGTATCGGGGATTCTAATGAAAAACTGTTTTTT.

The chain has TRBV6-1 and TRBJ2-7, with TRBD2 matching over 9 bases. The CDR3 covers 15 residues. J was trimmed by 2 bases and V by 6 bases; bases with no gene match: 8. Germline CDR1 and CDR2: MNHNS and SASEGT. The CDR3 region is CASRTLAGDAYEQYF. Written as DNA, the CDR3 is TGTGCCAGCAGGACTTTAGCGGGAGACGCCTACGAGCAGTACTTC.

V gene TRBV13 combines with J gene TRBJ1-5; D is possibly TRBD1 (6 bases). This CDR3 region has 14 residues. V lost 6 bases to trimming and J lost 1 base, with 10 bases between them. The germline gives CDR1 PRHDT, CDR2 FYEKMQ (reference sequence). The CDR3: CASRKGGSNQPQHF. The CDR3 region has the DNA TGTGCCAGCAGGAAAGGGGGAAGCAATCAGCCCCAGCATTTT.

This chain joins TRBV7-9 and TRBJ2-1; 8 bases align to TRBD2. Germline V gives CDR1 SEHNR, CDR2 FQNEAQ (reference sequence). Germline trimming cut 5 bases from V and 1 base from J; bases unmatched to any gene: 7. The CDR3 consists of 16 residues. Here the CDR3 DNA reads TGTGCCAGCAGCACCCAGCGGGAGTGGTCCTACAATGAGCAGTTCTTC. Residues: CASSTQREWSYNEQFF.

The genes are TRBV7-3 and TRBJ1-2; D unresolved. The germline CDR1 and CDR2 sequences are SGHTA and FQGTGA. The V end lost 2 bases, the J end lost 6 bases, and 7 bases lay between the germline ends. The CDR3 length is 12 residues. Here the CDR3 reads CASSLDGDGYTF. The CDR3 DNA follows: TGTGCCAGCAGCTTAGACGGAGATGGCTACACCTTC.

The chain employs TRBV29-1 and TRBJ1-1; weak D call: TRBD1 (5 bases). The germline CDR1 and CDR2 sequences are SQVTM and ANQGSEA. V lost 6 bases and J 1 base, leaving 12 bases between the germline ends. This CDR3 is built from 13 residues. CDR3 loop: CSVGGRRNTEAFF. CDR3 in DNA: TGCAGCGTGGGGGGACGGCGGAACACTGAAGCTTTCTTT.

This chain's CDR3 is CASSTLRGWKSNGGEKLFF. DNA for the CDR3: TGTGCCAGCAGCACCCTAAGAGGGTGGAAATCCAATGGCGGTGAAAAACTGTTTTTT. This rearrangement joins TRBV5-6 to TRBJ1-4; no reliable D call. V lost 4 bases, J lost 7 bases, and 29 bases lay in between. CDR1 and CDR2 (germline): SGHDT, YYEEEE. The CDR3 extends over 19 amino acids.

The chain links TRBV28 to TRBJ2-5, with D unresolved. There are 11 residues in the CDR3. The germline CDR1 and CDR2 sequences are MDHEN and SYDVKM. Deletions cut 6 bases from V and 4 bases from J, with 6 bases between. DNA for the CDR3: TGTGCCAGCAGCCCCGGAGAGACCCAGTACTTC. Residues: CASSPGETQYF.

J is TRBJ1-2 and V is TRBV11-1, with D possibly TRBD1 on 5 matching bases. Germline CDR1 reads SGHAT; CDR2 reads FQDESV (reference sequence). This CDR3 region has 16 residues. With 4 bases removed from V and 2 bases from J, the gap between germline ends came to 17 bases. The CDR3 region is CASSSGSWGSNYGYTF. The CDR3 DNA is TGTGCCAGCAGCTCCGGGAGTTGGGGCTCCAACTATGGCTACACCTTC.

This clone has only a few counts. In DNA form, the CDR3 reads TGTGCCAGCAGTGGAGGGACACTAGCGGGATATTATGGTGATGAGCAGTTCTTC. It translates to CASSGGTLAGYYGDEQFF. The rearrangement joins TRBV6-1 to TRBJ2-1; 10 bases line up with TRBD2. Germline-derived CDR1 and CDR2 are MNHNS and SASEGT. V shed 4 bases and J 8 bases; nucleotides not matched to a gene: 17. The CDR3 covers 18 residues.

This clone has just one count. The chain combines TRBV5-1 with TRBJ1-4, with 7 positions matching TRBD1. Germline V CDR1 and CDR2: SGHRS, YFSETQ. Germline trimming cut 4 bases from V and 3 bases from J; bases unmatched to any gene: 9. The CDR3 runs to 16 residues. In DNA form, the CDR3 reads TGCGCCAGCAGCCAACCGACCGGGACAGCTAATGAAAAACTGTTTTTT. This translates into CASSQPTGTANEKLFF. Variable domain in full (rest from reference TRBV5-1 and TRBJ1-4): KAGVTQTPRYLIKTRGQQVTLSCSPISGHRSVSWYQQTPGQGLQFLFEYFSETQRNKGNFPGRFSGRQFSNSRSEMNVSTLELGDSALYLCASSQPTGTANEKLFFGSGTQLSVL.

The chain joins TRBV2 to TRBJ2-5; 9 nucleotides agree with TRBD2. The CDR3 runs 13 residues. Trimming took 6 bases from V and 2 from J; bases not matched to a gene: 1. Germline lookup yields CDR1 SNHLY and CDR2 FYNNEI. CDR3 bases: TGTGCCAGCAGGGCGGGGGGGCAAGAGACCCAGTACTTC. Translation: CASRAGGQETQYF.

This sequence joins TRBV2 and TRBJ2-1, with D possibly being TRBD2 (5 bases). V was trimmed by 3 bases and J by 7 bases, leaving 34 bases between them. This CDR3 is built from 21 residues. Germline V gives CDR1 SNHLY, CDR2 FYNNEI. The CDR3 DNA reads as TGTGCCAGCAGTGACCCCGGAACGGACTCGATAGACCCTAAATTTAGGAATGAGCAGTTCTTC. Translated: CASSDPGTDSIDPKFRNEQFF.

This sequence joins TRBV7-8 and TRBJ1-2; TRBD1 matches at 9 bases. After removal of 0 bases from V and 1 base from J, the junction contained 9 bases not matched to a gene. Germline-derived CDR1 and CDR2 are SGHVS and FQNEAQ. The CDR3 loop spans 18 amino acids. CDR3 protein: CASSLARTGDRFNYGYTF. CDR3 nucleotides: TGTGCCAGCAGCTTAGCCCGGACAGGGGACCGGTTTAACTATGGCTACACCTTC.

This chain links TRBV6-1 with TRBJ1-1; D gene uncertain. V was cut by 6 bases and J by 0 bases, with 5 bases left in between. CDR1 and CDR2 from the germline V gene are MNHNS and SASEGT. The CDR3 has 12 amino acids. This chain's CDR3 is CASRSMNTEAFF. The DNA for the CDR3 is TGTGCCAGCAGGTCCATGAACACTGAAGCTTTCTTT.

This chain joins TRBV7-9 and TRBJ1-4; the D gene is possibly TRBD1 (6 bases). Between the trimmed V and J ends, which lost 5 bases and 4 bases, there was a span of 8 bases. In germline, CDR1 is SEHNR, CDR2 FQNEAQ (reference sequence). CDR3 length: 13 residues. CDR3 sequence: CASSLQGNEKLFF. In DNA, the CDR3 is TGTGCCAGCAGCCTACAGGGTAATGAAAAACTGTTTTTT.

The J gene is TRBJ1-1, the V gene TRBV10-1, with TRBD1 matching over 7 bases. Germline V lookup: CDR1 WNHNN, CDR2 SYGVQD (reference sequence). This CDR3 has 14 residues. V lost 7 bases to trimming and J lost 2 bases; unmatched junction nucleotides: 7. The CDR3 loop is CASKEGASNTEAFF. Written as DNA, the CDR3 is TGCGCCAGCAAGGAGGGGGCCTCAAACACTGAAGCTTTCTTT.

The rearrangement uses TRBV5-1 and TRBJ2-1; 14 nucleotides agree with TRBD2. The CDR3 runs 15 residues. V lost 4 bases and J lost 10; bases outside the gene matches: 7. CDR1 and CDR2 (germline): SGHRS, YFSETQ. The CDR3 region is CASSLGLAGGREQFF. The CDR3 bases are TGCGCCAGCAGCCTCGGACTAGCGGGGGGCAGGGAGCAGTTCTTC.

The V and J genes are TRBV7-9 and TRBJ2-7; 8 bases line up with TRBD2. Trimming cost V 6 bases and J 3 bases; bases outside gene matches: 10. Germline lookup yields CDR1 SEHNR and CDR2 FQNEAQ (reference sequence). The CDR3 is 15 residues long. The CDR3 DNA reads as TGTGCCAGCAGTCCCAGGACTAGCTTACACTACGAGCAGTACTTC. Translating it yields CASSPRTSLHYEQYF.

The chain employs TRBV2 and TRBJ2-2, with 7 bases matching TRBD1. Per the germline V gene, CDR1 is SNHLY and CDR2 is FYNNEI. The CDR3 runs 15 residues. Trimming cost V 5 bases and J 4 bases; bases outside gene matches: 7. CDR3 region: CASSPQQGPTGELFF. Written as DNA, the CDR3 is TGTGCCAGCAGTCCACAACAGGGGCCCACCGGGGAGCTGTTTTTT.

The V gene is TRBV13, the J gene TRBJ1-2, with TRBD1 as a possible D gene (6 bases). CDR1 and CDR2 (germline): PRHDT, FYEKMQ (reference sequence). This CDR3 region has 17 residues. The ends were cut back, 5 bases at V and 4 bases at J, with 23 bases in the middle. The CDR3 sequence: CASSPTTLQGSFYGYTF. The CDR3 coding sequence is TGTGCCAGCAGCCCTACAACATTACAGGGAAGTTTCTATGGCTACACCTTC.

The V gene is TRBV11-2, the J gene TRBJ2-1, with 10 bases aligning to TRBD1. V was pared by 5 bases and J by 5 bases, with 3 bases of the junction left unmatched. Looked up from germline, CDR1 is SGHAT and CDR2 is FQNNGV. The CDR3 runs 14 residues. CDR3 loop: CASSQGQGNNEQFF. The CDR3 DNA reads TGTGCCAGCAGCCAGGGACAGGGGAACAATGAGCAGTTCTTC.

The chain links TRBV9 to TRBJ2-7, with 7 bases matching TRBD1. Germline trimming cut 2 bases from V and 0 bases from J; bases unmatched to any gene: 2. This CDR3 contains 14 residues. Germline V gene lookup returns CDR1 SGDLS and CDR2 YYNGEE. Here the CDR3 reads CASSVTGTSYEQYF. CDR3 bases: TGTGCCAGCAGCGTGACAGGGACCTCCTACGAGCAGTACTTC.

The chain recombines TRBV10-3 with TRBJ2-7; D not certain. The CDR3 loop spans 14 amino acids. With 4 bases removed from V and 0 bases from J, the gap between germline ends came to 10 bases. Germline loops: CDR1 ENHRY, CDR2 SYGVKD. The CDR3 nucleotides read TGTGCCATCAGTGGCCAGGCTGACTCCTACGAGCAGTACTTC. Translating it yields CAISGQADSYEQYF.

The rearrangement joins TRBV9 to TRBJ2-1, with D possibly matching TRBD1 (5 bases). The CDR3 contains 17 residues. Germline V lookup: CDR1 SGDLS, CDR2 YYNGEE. Between the trimmed V and J ends, which lost 3 bases and 0 bases, there was a span of 16 bases. CDR3 sequence: CASSATGSRVSYNEQFF. CDR3 nucleotide sequence: TGTGCCAGCAGCGCAACAGGATCTCGCGTCTCCTACAATGAGCAGTTCTTC. Using reference TRBV9 and TRBJ2-1 for the parts outside the CDR3, the full variable domain is DSGVTQTPKHLITATGQRVTLRCSPRSGDLSVYWYQQSLDQGLQFLIQYYNGEERAKGNILERFSAQQFPDLHSELNLSSLELGDSALYFCASSATGSRVSYNEQFFGPGTRLTVL.

For the CDR3, the DNA is TGTGCCAGCAGCTTAGGTGGAGCGGTCGGCTACACCTTC. It is translated as CASSLGGAVGYTF. The chain has TRBV7-9 and TRBJ1-2; D gene uncertain. The CDR3 has 13 residues. V gave up 1 base and J gave up 8 bases, with 11 bases separating them. Germline V gives CDR1 SEHNR, CDR2 FQNEAQ (reference sequence).